This T cell receptor (beta chain) was identified during a study of T cell repertoires in cytomegalovirus infection. CDR1 is SGDLS, CDR2 YYNGEE, per germline. This CDR3 is 14 amino acids long. The J segment lost 3 bases and the V segment lost 0 bases, leaving 1 base of the junction unmatched. MiXCR, applied by TCRdb to the reads, yields one record per CDR3 protein. The sample carries 200,000 or so distinct CDR3 sequences, roughly 28% recorded once. This sequence joins TRBV9 and TRBJ2-5; 8 positions agree with TRBD1. The sequencing input was PBMCs. This sequence was found in a human donor in good health (CMV status not recorded). Some clones in this sample may be carry-over from other donors' samples. CDR3 nucleotides: TGTGCCAGCAGCGTAGAGGACAGGGAAGAGACCCAGTACTTC. Its translation: CASSVEDREETQYF. The full variable domain, its missing parts supplied by reference TRBV9 and TRBJ2-5, is DSGVTQTPKHLITATGQRVTLRCSPRSGDLSVYWYQQSLDQGLQFLIQYYNGEERAKGNILERFSAQQFPDLHSELNLSSLELGDSALYFCASSVEDREETQYFGPGTRLLVL.